The T cell receptor beta chain under discussion was sequenced for a study of T cells in Graves' hyperthyroidism and ophthalmopathy. General study points: A model built on 13 V-J features separated ophthalmopathy from stable hyperthyroidism.

The CDR3 loop spans 16 amino acids. CDR1 LGHNA and CDR2 YNFKEQ come from the germline V gene. Trimming cost V 4 bases and J 4 bases; bases outside gene matches: 9. From RNA transcripts, TCR beta CDR3 regions were amplified. Researchers ran a first-round RT-PCR on the TCR CDR3 using the HTBI primer set. TCRdb analysed the multiplex PCR reads with MiXCR anew, one entry per CDR3 protein. Of around 570,000 distinct CDR3 sequences listed, about 20% are singletons. Patients were excluded for uncontrolled infection, other autoimmune disease, pregnancy or lactation. This clonotype appeared a few times. What it binds is unknown.

The specimen was blood. The TCR originated in a man in his forties with Graves' ophthalmopathy. The gene calls are TRBV4-2 and TRBJ2-3; TRBD1 agrees at 9 bases. CDR3 sequence reads: CASSRMGQGLSDTQYF. In DNA form, the CDR3 reads TGTGCCAGCAGCCGCATGGGACAGGGACTCTCAGATACGCAGTATTTT.